This T cell receptor beta chain was found in a study of cytotoxic CD8 clonotypes in ibrutinib-treated CLL. Study in general: Responses: 24 partial, 2 complete; after median roughly 5.5 years, around 15 stayed remitted, around 12 progressed. Notes on the study in general: Having risen at ibrutinib response, clonality had fallen back toward baseline by progression.

As regards this clone: The antigen is undetermined.

Some clones are missing from TCRdb's copy, which holds only in-frame ones; the method was immunoSEQ multiplex PCR. Of approximately 280,000 clones in the sample, 76% were seen once. Germline values: CDR1 SGDLS, CDR2 YYNGEE. This CDR3 is 18 amino acids long. The V gene end was trimmed by 6 bases and the J gene end by 0 bases; junction bases not matched to a gene: 14. The specimen comprised PBMCs, sampled at disease progression, from a patient treated with ibrutinib. The source of this sequence is a human donor with chronic lymphocytic leukemia. The chain links TRBV9 to TRBJ1-3; 8 positions match TRBD1. The CDR3 reads CASTRTITGGSSGNTIYF. DNA for the CDR3: TGTGCCAGCACCAGAACAATTACAGGGGGAAGCTCTGGAAACACCATATATTTT.